This T cell receptor beta chain is drawn from a study of control samples from healthy donors and cancer patients. Repertoires were generated with immunoSEQ multiplex PCR, while TCRdb's copy carries only in-frame clones and drops some. The sample consists of around 77,000 clones, 80% to 95% of them appearing once. V was clipped by 4 bases and J by 4 bases; unmatched bases: 7. Germline CDR1 and CDR2: SNHLY and FYNNEI. CDR3 length equals 15 residues. The rearrangement joins TRBV2 to TRBJ1-5; 7 bases map to TRBD1. The sequence was collected from a woman aged 55-70 years in good health. Sequencing input: blood. CDR3 protein: CASSGGGTANQPQHF. The DNA for the CDR3 is TGTGCCAGCAGTGGAGGGGGGACAGCTAATCAGCCCCAGCATTTT.